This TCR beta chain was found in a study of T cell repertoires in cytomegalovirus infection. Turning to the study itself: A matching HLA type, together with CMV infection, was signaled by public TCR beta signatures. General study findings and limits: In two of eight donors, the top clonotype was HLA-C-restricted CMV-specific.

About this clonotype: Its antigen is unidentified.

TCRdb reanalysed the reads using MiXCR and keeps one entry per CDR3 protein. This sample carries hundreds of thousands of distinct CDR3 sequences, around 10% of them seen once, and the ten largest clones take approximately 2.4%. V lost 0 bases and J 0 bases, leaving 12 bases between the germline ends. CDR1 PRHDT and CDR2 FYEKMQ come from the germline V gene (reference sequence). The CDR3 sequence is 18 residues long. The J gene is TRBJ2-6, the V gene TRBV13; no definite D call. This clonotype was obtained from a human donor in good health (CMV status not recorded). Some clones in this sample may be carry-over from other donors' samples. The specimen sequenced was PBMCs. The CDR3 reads CASSLGHRVISGANVLTF. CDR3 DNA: TGTGCCAGCAGCTTAGGGCACAGAGTCATCTCTGGGGCCAACGTCCTGACTTTC.